Each of the 21 T cell receptor beta chains below was sequenced from the same sample in a study of cytomegalovirus exposure and HLA in healthy donors. The study ran its PCR with 60 Vbeta and 13 Jbeta primers. TCRdb keeps only in-frame clones here, not all; method: immunoSEQ multiplex PCR. The table for this sample gives approximately 79,000 clones. Sequenced: PBMCs. These TCRs come from a boy under 18 in good health and CMV-seronegative.

The gene calls are TRBV27 and TRBJ1-1, with a tentative D call TRBD1 (6 bases). The CDR3 runs 14 residues. Germline V CDR1 and CDR2: MNHEY, SMNVEV (reference sequence). Trimming shortened V by 3 bases and J by 0 bases, and 8 bases separated the two germline ends. The CDR3 loop reads CASSFRDMNTEAFF. The DNA of the CDR3 is TGTGCCAGCAGTTTCAGGGACATGAACACTGAAGCTTTCTTT.

The gene calls are TRBV2 and TRBJ2-7, with 9 bases lining up with TRBD1. The trim removed 4 bases at V and 1 base at J, leaving 5 bases unmatched. The CDR3 runs 15 residues. Per germline, CDR1 SNHLY and CDR2 FYNNEI. The CDR3 is CASSAGQGISYEQYF. As DNA, the CDR3 is TGTGCCAGCAGTGCGGGACAGGGTATTTCCTACGAGCAGTACTTC.

The gene calls are TRBV27 and TRBJ1-2; D is unresolved. Deletions cut 7 bases from V and 3 bases from J, with 15 bases between. The CDR3 totals 14 residues. The germline V gene encodes CDR1 MNHEY and CDR2 SMNVEV (reference sequence). CDR3 protein: CASTPLGDHYGYTF. The CDR3 coding sequence is TGTGCCAGCACCCCCCTCGGAGACCACTATGGCTACACCTTC.

The chain links TRBV19 to TRBJ2-3; TRBD2 matches 7 bases. The CDR3 is made up of 15 amino acids. In germline, CDR1 is LNHDA, CDR2 SQIVND (reference sequence). Unmatched junction bases numbered 8, after V lost 4 bases and J lost 4 bases. The CDR3 protein is CASSTAGRRPDTQYF. The DNA of the CDR3 is TGTGCCAGTAGTACAGCGGGAAGGAGACCAGATACGCAGTATTTT.

The J gene is TRBJ1-2, the V gene TRBV14, with TRBD1 matching 7 bases. There are 15 residues in the CDR3. CDR1 is SGHDN, CDR2 FVKESK, per germline. V gave up 4 bases and J gave up 2 bases; unmatched junction bases: 7. This CDR3 reads CASSPYAGGNYGYTF. CDR3 DNA: TGTGCCAGCAGCCCCTACGCAGGGGGAAACTATGGCTACACCTTC.

The chain recombines TRBV11-1 with TRBJ2-7; D is ambiguous. Germline CDR1 and CDR2: SGHAT and FQDESV (reference sequence). Trimming removed 3 bases from V and 5 bases from J, with 8 bases in between. The CDR3 is 12 residues long. The CDR3 DNA reads as TGTGCCAGCAGCTTGGGCCATAACGAGCAGTACTTC. Translation: CASSLGHNEQYF.

The J gene is TRBJ2-1, the V gene TRBV5-1, with 9 positions matching TRBD2. V dropped 4 bases and J dropped 6; count of bases not matched to a gene: 8. The germline gives CDR1 SGHRS, CDR2 YFSETQ. The CDR3 runs 15 residues. This chain's CDR3 is CASSKIAGESNEQFF. The CDR3 DNA reads TGCGCCAGCAGCAAAATAGCGGGAGAGAGCAATGAGCAGTTCTTC.

The chain couples TRBV2 to TRBJ1-6; 8 bases fit TRBD1. Losses at the gene ends were 5 bases for V and 10 bases for J; bases not matched to a gene: 7. The germline V gene encodes CDR1 SNHLY and CDR2 FYNNEI. The CDR3 totals 14 residues. The CDR3 sequence: CASSPDRVVSPLHF. Written as DNA, the CDR3 is TGTGCCAGCAGTCCGGACAGGGTGGTATCACCCCTCCACTTT. Complete variable domain (other parts from reference TRBV2 and TRBJ1-6): EPEVTQTPSHQVTQMGQEVILRCVPISNHLYFYWYRQILGQKVEFLVSFYNNEISEKSEIFDDQFSVERPDGSNFTLKIRSTKLEDSAMYFCASSPDRVVSPLHFGNGTRLTVT.

This sequence joins TRBV7-7 and TRBJ2-5, with 8 bases lining up with TRBD2. There are 16 residues in the CDR3. J was trimmed by 5 bases and V by 1 base; bases with no gene match: 9. Germline V CDR1 and CDR2: SSHAT, FNYEAQ (reference sequence). The CDR3: CASSLGAGGAAETQYF. The CDR3 nucleotides are TGTGCCAGCAGCTTAGGGGCCGGGGGGGCCGCGGAGACCCAGTACTTC.

The chain employs TRBV6-1 and TRBJ2-1; 8 positions agree with TRBD1. Germline values: CDR1 MNHNS, CDR2 SASEGT. The CDR3 contains 14 residues. V shed 8 bases, J shed 4 bases, and the junction held 7 bases outside the gene matches. The CDR3 loop is CASRGQDLYNEQFF. CDR3 bases: TGTGCCAGCCGGGGACAGGACCTTTACAATGAGCAGTTCTTC.

The chain is built from TRBV9 and TRBJ1-1; tentative D call: TRBD1 (5 bases). Germline CDR1 reads SGDLS; CDR2 reads YYNGEE. The CDR3 runs 13 residues. V lost 3 bases and J lost 9, with 15 bases in between. The CDR3 here is CASSGGAGLKAFF. CDR3 in DNA: TGTGCCAGCAGCGGTGGGGCAGGGCTTAAAGCTTTCTTT. The whole variable domain, remainder taken from reference TRBV9 and TRBJ1-1, is DSGVTQTPKHLITATGQRVTLRCSPRSGDLSVYWYQQSLDQGLQFLIQYYNGEERAKGNILERFSAQQFPDLHSELNLSSLELGDSALYFCASSGGAGLKAFFGQGTRLTVV.

The genes are TRBV7-2 and TRBJ2-3, with TRBD2 matching 7 bases. V lost 2 bases to trimming and J lost 2 bases; unmatched junction nucleotides: 4. Germline CDR1 and CDR2: SGHTA and FQGNSA. This CDR3 is built from 15 residues. The CDR3 DNA sequence: TGTGCCAGCAGCTTAACGGGACTACCCACAGATACGCAGTATTTT. Its translation is CASSLTGLPTDTQYF.

The V and J genes are TRBV6-1 and TRBJ2-7, with TRBD2 matching over 14 bases. The trim removed 1 base at V and 5 bases at J, leaving 7 bases unmatched. Germline CDR1 and CDR2: MNHNS and SASEGT. This CDR3 is 17 amino acids long. The CDR3 nucleotides read TGTGCCAGCAGTGAAGTTCCGACTAGCGGGAGGGTCCACGAGCAGTACTTC. Translation gives CASSEVPTSGRVHEQYF.

V and J are TRBV7-2 and TRBJ2-7, with D possibly being TRBD1 (5 bases). The V and J ends lost 5 bases and 8 bases respectively, with 16 bases between them. Germline lookup yields CDR1 SGHTA and CDR2 FQGNSA. The CDR3 is 13 residues long. The CDR3 bases are TGTGCCAGCAGCCCCGGACACTTCGGACAGCAGTACTTC. Protein product: CASSPGHFGQQYF.

V gene TRBV5-1 combines with J gene TRBJ2-5; the match to TRBD1 covers 9 bases. Germline assignment: CDR1 SGHRS and CDR2 YFSETQ. J gave up 4 bases and V 7 bases, and 5 bases lay outside the gene matches. This CDR3 region has 13 residues. The chain's CDR3 is CASWGTGLETQYF. The CDR3 DNA reads as TGCGCCAGCTGGGGGACAGGGTTAGAGACCCAGTACTTC.

The chain couples TRBV6-1 to TRBJ1-2, with a tentative D call TRBD1 (6 bases). In germline, CDR1 is MNHNS, CDR2 SASEGT. The V end was cut by 2 bases, the J end by 6 bases, with 10 bases between. This CDR3 is built from 13 residues. CDR3 sequence: CASSEYRVDGYTF. For the CDR3, the DNA is TGTGCCAGCAGTGAATACAGGGTGGATGGCTACACCTTC.

V is TRBV7-9 and J is TRBJ2-5, with 10 bases fitting TRBD2. Germline CDR1 reads SEHNR; CDR2 reads FQNEAQ (reference sequence). This CDR3 has 16 amino acids. V lost 0 bases to trimming and J lost 5 bases; unmatched junction nucleotides: 6. The CDR3 reads CASSLALAGTAETQYF. The CDR3 coding sequence is TGTGCCAGCAGCTTAGCACTAGCGGGAACAGCCGAGACCCAGTACTTC.

Regarding this clone: The same CDR3 can be traced to other DNA sequences in this sample. The rearrangement links TRBV5-1 to TRBJ2-5; no clear D gene. This CDR3 is 11 amino acids long. Trimming cost V 2 bases and J 3 bases, with 2 bases left between them. The germline gives CDR1 SGHRS, CDR2 YFSETQ. The DNA for the CDR3 is TGCGCCAGCAGCTTTAAAGAGACCCAGTACTTC. Protein product: CASSFKETQYF.

The chain carries TRBV29-1 and TRBJ2-7; TRBD2 aligns across 10 bases. J was trimmed by 0 bases and V by 4 bases; bases with no gene match: 6. CDR1 and CDR2 from the germline V gene are SQVTM and ANQGSEA. The CDR3 spans 15 residues. The CDR3 loop reads CSVALAGDSSYEQYF. CDR3 bases: TGCAGCGTTGCTCTAGCGGGAGACAGCTCCTACGAGCAGTACTTC.

The chain combines TRBV7-3 with TRBJ1-2; D unclear. This CDR3 region has 13 residues. Germline CDR1 SGHTA, CDR2 FQGTGA. The V end was cut by 0 bases, the J end by 8 bases, with 10 bases between. The CDR3 DNA reads as TGTGCCAGCAGCTTAACCCCGGGAAAGGGCTACACCTTC. Amino acid sequence: CASSLTPGKGYTF.

The chain joins TRBV5-6 to TRBJ2-3, with 12 positions matching TRBD2. The CDR3 totals 17 residues. V was clipped by 4 bases and J by 5 bases; unmatched bases: 11. In germline, CDR1 is SGHDT, CDR2 YYEEEE. The chain's CDR3 is CASSQTSGGLNGDTQYF. CDR3 nucleotides: TGTGCCAGCAGCCAGACTAGCGGGGGATTGAACGGAGATACGCAGTATTTT.